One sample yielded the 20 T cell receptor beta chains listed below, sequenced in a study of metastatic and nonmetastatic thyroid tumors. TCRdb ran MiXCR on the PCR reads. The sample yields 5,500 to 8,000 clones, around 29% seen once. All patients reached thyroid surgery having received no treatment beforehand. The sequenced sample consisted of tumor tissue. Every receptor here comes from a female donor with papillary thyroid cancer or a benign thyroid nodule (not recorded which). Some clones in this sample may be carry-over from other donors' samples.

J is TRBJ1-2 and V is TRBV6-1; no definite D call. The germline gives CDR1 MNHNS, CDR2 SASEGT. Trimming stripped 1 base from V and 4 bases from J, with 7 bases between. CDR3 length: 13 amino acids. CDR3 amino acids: CASSEVGGYGYTF. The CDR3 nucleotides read TGTGCCAGCAGTGAAGTGGGCGGCTATGGCTACACCTTC.

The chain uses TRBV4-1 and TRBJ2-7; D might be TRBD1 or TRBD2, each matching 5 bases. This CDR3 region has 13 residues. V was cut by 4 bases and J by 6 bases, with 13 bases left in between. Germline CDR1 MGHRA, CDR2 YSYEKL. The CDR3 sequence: CASSPRDGFEQYF. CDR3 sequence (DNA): TGCGCCAGCAGCCCTCGGGACGGGTTCGAGCAGTACTTC.

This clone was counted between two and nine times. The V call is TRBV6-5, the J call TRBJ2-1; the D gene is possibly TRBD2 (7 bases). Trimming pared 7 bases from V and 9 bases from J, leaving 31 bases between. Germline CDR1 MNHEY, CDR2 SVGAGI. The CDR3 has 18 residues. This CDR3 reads CASKALFFGGSARGEQFF. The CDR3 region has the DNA TGTGCCAGCAAGGCACTCTTCTTTGGCGGGAGCGCCAGGGGTGAGCAGTTCTTC.

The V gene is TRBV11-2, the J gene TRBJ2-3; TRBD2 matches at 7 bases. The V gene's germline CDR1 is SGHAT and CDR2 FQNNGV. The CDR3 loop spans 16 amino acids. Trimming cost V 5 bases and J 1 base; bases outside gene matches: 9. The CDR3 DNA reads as TGTGCCAGCAGCCCTCGACTAGCTTTGGGCACAGATACGCAGTATTTT. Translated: CASSPRLALGTDTQYF.

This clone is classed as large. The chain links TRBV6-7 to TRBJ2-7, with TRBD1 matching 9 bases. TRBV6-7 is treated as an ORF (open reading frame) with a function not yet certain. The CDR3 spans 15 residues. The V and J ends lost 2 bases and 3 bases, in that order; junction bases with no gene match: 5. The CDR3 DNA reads TGTGCCAGCAGTTACGCCGGGACAGGGTACTACGAGCAGTACTTC. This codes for CASSYAGTGYYEQYF.

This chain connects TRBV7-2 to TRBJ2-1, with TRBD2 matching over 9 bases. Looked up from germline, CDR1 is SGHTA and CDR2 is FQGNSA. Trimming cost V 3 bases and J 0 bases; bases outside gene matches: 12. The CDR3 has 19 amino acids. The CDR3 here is CASSFRASGELSSYNEQFF. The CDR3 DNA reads TGTGCCAGCAGCTTTAGGGCTAGCGGGGAATTGAGCTCCTACAATGAGCAGTTCTTC.

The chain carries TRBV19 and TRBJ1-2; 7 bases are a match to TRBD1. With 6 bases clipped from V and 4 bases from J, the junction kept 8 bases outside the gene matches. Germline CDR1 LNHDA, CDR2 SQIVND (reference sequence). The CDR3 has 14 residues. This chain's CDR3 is CASSLGQALYGYTF. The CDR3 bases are TGTGCCAGTAGCCTTGGACAGGCCCTCTATGGCTACACCTTC.

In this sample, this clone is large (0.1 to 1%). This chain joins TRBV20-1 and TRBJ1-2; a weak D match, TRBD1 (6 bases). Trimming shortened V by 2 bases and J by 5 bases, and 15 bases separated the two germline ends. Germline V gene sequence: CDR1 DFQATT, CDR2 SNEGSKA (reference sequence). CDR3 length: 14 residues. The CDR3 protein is CSARFAGDAYGYTF. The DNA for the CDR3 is TGCAGTGCTAGATTCGCAGGGGACGCATATGGCTACACCTTC.

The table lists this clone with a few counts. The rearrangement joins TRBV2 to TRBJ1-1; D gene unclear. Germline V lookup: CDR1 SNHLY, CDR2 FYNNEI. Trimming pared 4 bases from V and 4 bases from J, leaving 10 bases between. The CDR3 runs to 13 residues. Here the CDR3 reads CASSVSVFTEAFF. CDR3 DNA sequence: TGTGCCAGCAGTGTAAGTGTTTTCACTGAAGCTTTCTTT.

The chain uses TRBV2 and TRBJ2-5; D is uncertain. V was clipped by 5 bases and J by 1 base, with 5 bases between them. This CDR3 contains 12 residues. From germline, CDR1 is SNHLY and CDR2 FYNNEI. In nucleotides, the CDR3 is TGTGCCAGCAGTTACTCCCAAGAGACCCAGTACTTC. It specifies CASSYSQETQYF.

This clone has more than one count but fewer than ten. Here the CDR3 reads CASSEGERGEQFF. CDR3 bases: TGTGCCAGCAGTGAGGGAGAGCGGGGTGAGCAGTTCTTC. The chain joins TRBV6-4 to TRBJ2-1; 7 nucleotides agree with TRBD2. The CDR3 runs to 13 residues. With 3 bases clipped from V and 9 bases from J, the junction kept 5 bases outside the gene matches. Germline V gene sequence: CDR1 MRHNA, CDR2 SNTAGT.

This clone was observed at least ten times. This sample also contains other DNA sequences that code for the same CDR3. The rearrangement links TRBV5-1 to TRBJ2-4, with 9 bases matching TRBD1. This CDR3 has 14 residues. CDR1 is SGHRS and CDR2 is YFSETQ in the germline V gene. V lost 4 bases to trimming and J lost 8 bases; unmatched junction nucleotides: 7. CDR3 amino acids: CASSPGQGLDIQYF. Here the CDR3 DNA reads TGCGCCAGCAGCCCCGGACAGGGGTTGGACATTCAGTACTTC.

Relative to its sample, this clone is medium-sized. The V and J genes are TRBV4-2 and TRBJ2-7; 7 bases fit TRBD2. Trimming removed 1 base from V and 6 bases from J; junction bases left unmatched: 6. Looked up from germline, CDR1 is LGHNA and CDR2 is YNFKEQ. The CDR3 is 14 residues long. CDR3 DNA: TGTGCCAGCAGCCAAGTCCGGACGGGAGGCGAGCAGTACTTC. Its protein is CASSQVRTGGEQYF.

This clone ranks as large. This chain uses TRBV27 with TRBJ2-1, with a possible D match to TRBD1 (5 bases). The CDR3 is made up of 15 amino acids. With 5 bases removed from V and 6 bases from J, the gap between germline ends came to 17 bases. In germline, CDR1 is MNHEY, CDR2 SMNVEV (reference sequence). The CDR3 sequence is CASSPQGGGSNEQFF. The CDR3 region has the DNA TGTGCCAGCAGTCCCCAGGGTGGTGGAAGCAATGAGCAGTTCTTC.

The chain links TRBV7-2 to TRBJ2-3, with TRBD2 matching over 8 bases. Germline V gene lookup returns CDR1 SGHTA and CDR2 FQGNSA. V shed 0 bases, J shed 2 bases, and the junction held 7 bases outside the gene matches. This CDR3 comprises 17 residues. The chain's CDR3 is CASSLAGGGRNTDTQYF. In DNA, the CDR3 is TGTGCCAGCAGCTTAGCTGGCGGGGGGCGAAACACAGATACGCAGTATTTT.

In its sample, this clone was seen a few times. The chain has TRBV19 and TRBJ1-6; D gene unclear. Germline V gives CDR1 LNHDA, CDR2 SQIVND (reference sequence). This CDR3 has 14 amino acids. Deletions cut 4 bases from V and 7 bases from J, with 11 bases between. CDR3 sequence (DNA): TGTGCCAGTAGTAGGCAGACGCCCAATTCACCCCTCCACTTT. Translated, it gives CASSRQTPNSPLHF.

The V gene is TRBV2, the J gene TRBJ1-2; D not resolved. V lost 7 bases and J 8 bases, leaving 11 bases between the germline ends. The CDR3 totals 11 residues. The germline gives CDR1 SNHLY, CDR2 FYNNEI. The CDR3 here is CASITVGGYTF. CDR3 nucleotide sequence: TGTGCCAGCATCACGGTCGGCGGCTACACCTTC.

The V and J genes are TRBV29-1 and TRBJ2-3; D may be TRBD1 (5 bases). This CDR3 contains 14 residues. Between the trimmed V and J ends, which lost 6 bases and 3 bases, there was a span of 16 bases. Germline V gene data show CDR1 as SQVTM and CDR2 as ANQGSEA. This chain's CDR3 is CSVPDSWRTDTQYF. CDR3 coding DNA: TGCAGCGTACCCGACAGTTGGCGAACAGATACGCAGTATTTT.

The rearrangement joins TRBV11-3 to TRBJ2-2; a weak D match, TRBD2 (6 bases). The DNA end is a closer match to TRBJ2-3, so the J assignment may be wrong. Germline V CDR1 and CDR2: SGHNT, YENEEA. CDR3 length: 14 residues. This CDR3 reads CASSLGLGADTQYF. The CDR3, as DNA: TGTGCCAGCAGCTTAGGACTAGGGGCAGATACGCAGTATTTT.

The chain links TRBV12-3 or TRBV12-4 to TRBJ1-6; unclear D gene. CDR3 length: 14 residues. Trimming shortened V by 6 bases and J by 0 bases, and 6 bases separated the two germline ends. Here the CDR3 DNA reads TGTGCCAGCAGAAGAAGCTCCTATAATTCACCCCTCCACTTT. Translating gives CASRRSSYNSPLHF.